The 26 T cell receptor beta chains presented below share a single source sample, sequenced in a study of blood T cells in healthy people across ages. Primers used in a second PCR of roughly 6 to 12 cycles were a sample-barcoded 5' primer and a J-beta primer mix. TCRdb reprocessed the 5' RACE reads via MiXCR and lists one record per CDR3 protein. Of around 650,000 distinct CDR3 sequences listed, 40% to 45% are singletons. Material for sequencing was blood. The receptors here all came from a man older than 75 in good health.

This clonotype was detected only once. A much larger clone lies one base from this, so it may be a read error. The chain carries TRBV6-2 or TRBV6-3 and TRBJ2-1, with D hard to call. This CDR3 contains 14 residues. Germline values: CDR1 MNHEY, CDR2 SVGEGT. V shed 2 bases and J shed 8 bases, with 13 bases lying between them. The DNA for the CDR3 is TGTGCCAGCAGTTACCTACAGAGTGTTGATGAGCAGTTCTTC. This encodes CASSYLQSVDEQFF.

This clonotype has just a few counts. The V and J genes are TRBV29-1 and TRBJ2-1; 15 positions agree with TRBD2. Germline V CDR1 and CDR2: SQVTM, ANQGSEA. This CDR3 has 15 amino acids. V gave up 2 bases and J gave up 9 bases; unmatched junction bases: 5. CDR3 DNA sequence: TGCAGCGTTGAATCCGGACTAGCGGGGGGGCGTGAGCAGTTCTTC. Protein sequence: CSVESGLAGGREQFF.

This clonotype turned up a few times. This chain links TRBV20-1 with TRBJ2-1; 13 nucleotides line up with TRBD2. V shed 4 bases and J 8 bases; nucleotides not matched to a gene: 5. CDR1 is DFQATT and CDR2 is SNEGSKA in the germline V gene (reference sequence). The length of the CDR3 is 14 residues. The CDR3 nucleotides are TGCAGTGCTAAGGGACTAGCGGGAAACGATGAGCAGTTCTTC. It codes for CSAKGLAGNDEQFF.

The chain's CDR3 is CASSQDLFKAGELFF. The CDR3 coding sequence is TGCGCCAGCAGCCAAGATTTATTTAAAGCCGGGGAGCTGTTTTTT. This rearrangement joins TRBV4-3 to TRBJ2-2, with unresolved D. The CDR3 extends over 15 amino acids. Trimming took off 0 bases at V and 6 bases at J, with 11 bases between the two ends. Per germline, CDR1 LGHNA and CDR2 YSLEER.

The chain links TRBV6-2 or TRBV6-3 to TRBJ2-1; 9 bases are a match to TRBD1. Germline V gene data show CDR1 as MNHEY and CDR2 as SVGEGT. Trimming cost V 5 bases and J 7 bases; bases outside gene matches: 12. The CDR3 has 16 amino acids. The CDR3 DNA follows: TGTGCCAGCAGTCGGGCCGGGACAGGGTTTTCAAATGAGCAGTTCTTC. Translation: CASSRAGTGFSNEQFF.

As to this clonotype: The junction differs from germline at one of its ends, possibly a read error. The V gene is TRBV7-7, the J gene TRBJ2-7; 9 positions agree with TRBD1. CDR1 and CDR2 from the germline V gene are SSHAT and FNYEAQ (reference sequence). CDR3 length: 15 residues. CDR3 nucleotides: TGTGCTAGCAGCTTAGGACAGGGGATTTACAATGAGCAGTACTTC. Encoded protein: CASSLGQGIYNEQYF.

V gene TRBV12-3 or TRBV12-4 combines with J gene TRBJ2-5; 9 nucleotides match TRBD1. The end of the DNA is better explained by TRBJ2-7, so the J call may be wrong. This CDR3 is 14 amino acids long. CDR3 coding DNA: TGTGCCAGCAGTGGGACAGGGATGGTTTACGAGCAGTACTTC. Translation gives CASSGTGMVYEQYF.

The chain combines TRBV6-5 with TRBJ1-2; no firm D call. CDR3 length: 15 residues. Trimming removed 1 base from V and 2 bases from J, with 11 bases in between. CDR1 and CDR2 from the germline V gene are MNHEY and SVGAGI. The CDR3 DNA sequence: TGTGCCAGCAGTTACTTTCAGACGAAAAACTATGGCTACACCTTC. This encodes CASSYFQTKNYGYTF.

The rearrangement joins TRBV6-2 or TRBV6-3 to TRBJ2-7; perhaps TRBD1 as D (6 bases). Trimming stripped 8 bases from V and 0 bases from J, with 14 bases between. The CDR3 runs to 14 residues. Germline values: CDR1 MNHEY, CDR2 SVGEGT. The CDR3 nucleotides are TGTGCCAGCGCCCTCATACAGGGCTCCTACGAGCAGTACTTC. Amino acids: CASALIQGSYEQYF.

This clonotype was counted only a few times. The chain uses TRBV7-2 and TRBJ2-5, with TRBD2 matching 8 bases. Germline CDR1 SGHTA, CDR2 FQGNSA. The V segment lost 5 bases and the J segment 6 bases; nucleotides outside the gene matches: 11. The CDR3 length is 15 residues. CDR3 in amino acids: CASSPRRAGAKTQYF. Written as DNA, the CDR3 is TGTGCCAGCAGCCCCCGACGAGCGGGAGCGAAGACCCAGTACTTC.

The sample holds one count of this clonotype. The V gene is TRBV10-2, the J gene TRBJ1-1; 7 bases map to TRBD1. Trimming at V came to 7 bases and at J to 2 bases, leaving 10 bases not matched to a gene. CDR1 WSHSY and CDR2 SAAADI come from the germline V gene. CDR3 length: 15 amino acids. CDR3 region: CASTEITGVNTEAFF. The CDR3 region has the DNA TGCGCCAGCACCGAAATAACAGGGGTCAACACTGAAGCTTTCTTT.

This clonotype was picked up many times. The gene calls are TRBV11-3 and TRBJ2-3; 8 bases align to TRBD1. Losses at the gene ends were 3 bases for V and 1 base for J; bases not matched to a gene: 3. CDR3 length: 15 amino acids. Germline V lookup: CDR1 SGHNT, CDR2 YENEEA. CDR3 loop: CASSLTGVGTDTQYF. The CDR3 nucleotides are TGTGCCAGCAGCTTGACAGGGGTAGGCACAGATACGCAGTATTTT.

This sequence joins TRBV6-5 and TRBJ1-1, with no clear D. CDR3 length: 12 amino acids. V was trimmed by 5 bases and J by 7 bases, leaving 11 bases between them. CDR1 and CDR2 (germline): MNHEY, SVGAGI. The CDR3 loop reads CASSNRGGEAFF. CDR3 nucleotide sequence: TGTGCCAGCAGTAACCGGGGAGGTGAAGCTTTCTTT.

This clonotype was observed many times. The chain couples TRBV29-1 to TRBJ2-1; D unclear. The CDR3 totals 13 residues. Per germline, CDR1 SQVTM and CDR2 ANQGSEA. The V gene lost 5 bases and the J gene lost 0 bases, with 8 bases spanning the gap. The CDR3 bases are TGCAGCGTTTTGTGGTCCTCCTACAATGAGCAGTTCTTC. It translates to CSVLWSSYNEQFF.

This clonotype was found a few times. The J gene is TRBJ1-2, the V gene TRBV7-9, with D hard to call. Germline CDR1 reads SEHNR; CDR2 reads FQNEAQ (reference sequence). V was trimmed by 1 base and J by 2 bases, leaving 8 bases between them. The CDR3 consists of 14 residues. The CDR3 reads CASSLGRLNYGYTF. CDR3 DNA: TGTGCCAGCAGCTTAGGACGGTTAAACTATGGCTACACCTTC.

This chain joins TRBV11-2 and TRBJ2-1; D possibly corresponds to TRBD2 (6 bases). Trimming shortened V by 5 bases and J by 0 bases, and 14 bases separated the two germline ends. The germline CDR1 and CDR2 sequences are SGHAT and FQNNGV. The CDR3 covers 16 residues. The CDR3 here is CASSGGDVGSYNEQFF. In nucleotides, the CDR3 is TGTGCCAGCAGCGGCGGGGACGTTGGCTCCTACAATGAGCAGTTCTTC.

About this clonotype itself: A read error may account for a junction end that differs from germline. This chain joins TRBV10-2 and TRBJ2-1; D is unresolved. In germline, CDR1 is WSHSY, CDR2 SAAADI. The CDR3 covers 12 residues. The DNA of the CDR3 is TGCGCCAGCAGTGAGATCCGCAATGAGCGGTTCTTC. It yields the protein CASSEIRNERFF.

This sequence joins TRBV7-2 and TRBJ2-4, with D unresolved. The better agreement between TRBJ2-7 and the DNA end casts doubt on the J call. Germline V gene sequence: CDR1 SGHTA, CDR2 FQGNSA. This CDR3 contains 16 residues. The CDR3 spells CASSLAPGGTHYEQYF. The CDR3 DNA sequence: TGTGCCAGCAGCTTAGCCCCTGGTGGAACCCATTACGAGCAGTACTTC.

The V call is TRBV27, the J call TRBJ2-3, with unresolved D. This CDR3 contains 13 residues. Germline-derived CDR1 and CDR2 are MNHEY and SMNVEV (reference sequence). The ends were cut back, 3 bases at V and 6 bases at J, with 10 bases in the middle. The CDR3 reads CASSLTRADTQYF. The CDR3 DNA reads as TGTGCCAGCAGTTTGACCCGGGCGGATACGCAGTATTTT.

This clonotype was recorded a few times. This chain joins TRBV6-1 and TRBJ2-7, with TRBD2 matching over 10 bases. This CDR3 contains 18 residues. J was trimmed by 3 bases and V by 6 bases; bases with no gene match: 17. CDR1 and CDR2 from the germline V gene are MNHNS and SASEGT. Written as DNA, the CDR3 is TGTGCCAGCAGCCAGGGACTAGCGCAAGCGAATTGGGGCTACGAGCAGTACTTC. This translates into CASSQGLAQANWGYEQYF.

This chain links TRBV25-1 with TRBJ1-2; TRBD1 matches 9 bases. The germline V gene has CDR1 MGHDK and CDR2 SYGVNS. The CDR3 totals 12 residues. Trimming cost V 5 bases and J 8 bases; bases outside gene matches: 3. The CDR3: CASSPGQGGYTF. DNA of the CDR3: TGTGCCAGCAGTCCGGGACAGGGCGGCTACACCTTC.

This clonotype occurred many times. V is TRBV4-1 and J is TRBJ1-2; D is undetermined. The CDR3 has 14 residues. The germline V gene has CDR1 MGHRA and CDR2 YSYEKL. With 0 bases removed from V and 1 base from J, the gap between germline ends came to 6 bases. The CDR3 protein is CASSQDPSNYGYTF. CDR3 nucleotides: TGCGCCAGCAGCCAAGATCCGAGTAACTATGGCTACACCTTC.

J is TRBJ2-3 and V is TRBV9; D gene uncertain. Trimming stripped 0 bases from V and 1 base from J, with 9 bases between. The CDR3 spans 15 residues. Germline CDR1 is SGDLS and CDR2 is YYNGEE. The CDR3 spells CASSVEMRRTDTQYF. The CDR3 nucleotides are TGTGCCAGCAGCGTAGAGATGAGACGCACAGATACGCAGTATTTT.

This clonotype was observed a few times. The chain uses TRBV4-2 and TRBJ2-3; a possible D gene is TRBD1 (6 bases). Trimming shortened V by 3 bases and J by 1 base, and 11 bases separated the two germline ends. Germline loops: CDR1 LGHNA, CDR2 YNFKEQ. The CDR3 runs to 15 residues. As DNA, the CDR3 is TGTGCCAGCAGCCAGGGATACAGGGGCACAGATACGCAGTATTTT. This sequence encodes CASSQGYRGTDTQYF.

The chain uses TRBV21-1 and TRBJ1-6. TRBV21-1 is marked as a pseudogene. The CDR3 extends over 12 amino acids. This CDR3 is CASSPRAEPLHF. The DNA for the CDR3 is TGTGCCAGCAGCCCACGTGCCGAACCCCTCCACTTT.

In its sample, this clonotype was seen a few times. This chain links TRBV12-3 or TRBV12-4 with TRBJ2-7; 8 bases align to TRBD1. Losses at the gene ends were 5 bases for V and 4 bases for J; bases not matched to a gene: 7. The CDR3 length is 14 residues. CDR3 bases: TGTGCCAGCAGTCCCCGACAGGGGAGGTACGAGCAGTACTTC. As protein: CASSPRQGRYEQYF.